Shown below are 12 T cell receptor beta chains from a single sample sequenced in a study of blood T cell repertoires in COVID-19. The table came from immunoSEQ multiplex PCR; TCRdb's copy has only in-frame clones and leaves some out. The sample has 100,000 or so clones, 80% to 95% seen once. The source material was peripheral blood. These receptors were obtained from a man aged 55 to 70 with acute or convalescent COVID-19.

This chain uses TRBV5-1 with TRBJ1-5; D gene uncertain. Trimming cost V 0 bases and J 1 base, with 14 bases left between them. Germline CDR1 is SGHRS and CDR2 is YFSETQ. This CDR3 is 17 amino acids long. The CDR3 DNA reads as TGCGCCAGCAGCTTGGACGACAATCTCCGCAGCAATCAGCCCCAGCATTTT. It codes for CASSLDDNLRSNQPQHF.

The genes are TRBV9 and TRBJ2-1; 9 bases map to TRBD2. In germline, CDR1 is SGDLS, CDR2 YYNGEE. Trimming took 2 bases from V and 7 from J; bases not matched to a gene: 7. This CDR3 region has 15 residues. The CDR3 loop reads CASSVLAGNPNEQFF. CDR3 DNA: TGTGCCAGCAGCGTCCTAGCGGGAAACCCAAATGAGCAGTTCTTC.

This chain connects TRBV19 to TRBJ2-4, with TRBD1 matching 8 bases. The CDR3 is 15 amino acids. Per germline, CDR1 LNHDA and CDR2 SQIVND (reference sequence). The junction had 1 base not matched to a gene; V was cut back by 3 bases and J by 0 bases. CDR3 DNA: TGTGCCAGTAGTATGACAGGGGCAGCCAAAAACATTCAGTACTTC. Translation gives CASSMTGAAKNIQYF.

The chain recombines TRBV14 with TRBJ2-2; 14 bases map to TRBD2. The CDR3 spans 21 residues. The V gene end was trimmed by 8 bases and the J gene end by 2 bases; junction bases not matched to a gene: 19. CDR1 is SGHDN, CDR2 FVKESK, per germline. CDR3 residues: CASRGVVLGTSGSPNTGELFF. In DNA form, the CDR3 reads TGTGCCAGCCGGGGGGTCGTTCTCGGGACTAGCGGGAGTCCCAACACCGGGGAGCTGTTTTTT.

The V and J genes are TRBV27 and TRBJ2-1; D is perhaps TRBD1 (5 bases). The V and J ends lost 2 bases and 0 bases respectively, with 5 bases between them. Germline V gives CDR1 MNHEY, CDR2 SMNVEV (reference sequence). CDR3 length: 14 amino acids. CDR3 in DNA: TGTGCCAGCAGTTTAGACAGCTCCTACAATGAGCAGTTCTTC. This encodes CASSLDSSYNEQFF.

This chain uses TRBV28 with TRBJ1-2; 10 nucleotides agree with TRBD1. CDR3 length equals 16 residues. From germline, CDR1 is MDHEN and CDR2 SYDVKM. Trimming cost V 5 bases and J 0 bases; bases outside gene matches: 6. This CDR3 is CASSLGQGRTNYGYTF. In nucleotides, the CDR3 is TGTGCCAGCAGTCTGGGACAGGGGCGGACTAACTATGGCTACACCTTC.

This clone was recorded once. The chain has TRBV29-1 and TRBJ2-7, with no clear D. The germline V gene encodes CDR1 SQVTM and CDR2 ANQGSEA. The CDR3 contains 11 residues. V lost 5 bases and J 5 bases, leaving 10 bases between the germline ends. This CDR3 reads CSVSSTHEQYF. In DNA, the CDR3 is TGCAGCGTTAGTAGTACCCACGAGCAGTACTTC.

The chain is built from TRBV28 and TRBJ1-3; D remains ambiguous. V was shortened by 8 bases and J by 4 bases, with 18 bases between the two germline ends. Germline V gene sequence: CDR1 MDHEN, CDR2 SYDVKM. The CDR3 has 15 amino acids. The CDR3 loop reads CASQAELLSGNTIYF. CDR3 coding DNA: TGTGCCAGCCAAGCGGAACTTCTTTCCGGAAACACCATATATTTT.

This chain's CDR3 is CASSRQGAENTEAFF. As DNA, the CDR3 is TGCGCCAGCAGCAGACAGGGGGCTGAGAACACTGAAGCTTTCTTT. The V and J genes are TRBV5-1 and TRBJ1-1; 10 bases align to TRBD1. CDR3 size: 15 residues. Germline-derived CDR1 and CDR2 are SGHRS and YFSETQ. The trim removed 4 bases at V and 1 base at J, leaving 4 bases unmatched. The full variable domain, with the rest looked up from reference TRBV5-1 and TRBJ1-1, is KAGVTQTPRYLIKTRGQQVTLSCSPISGHRSVSWYQQTPGQGLQFLFEYFSETQRNKGNFPGRFSGRQFSNSRSEMNVSTLELGDSALYLCASSRQGAENTEAFFGQGTRLTVV.

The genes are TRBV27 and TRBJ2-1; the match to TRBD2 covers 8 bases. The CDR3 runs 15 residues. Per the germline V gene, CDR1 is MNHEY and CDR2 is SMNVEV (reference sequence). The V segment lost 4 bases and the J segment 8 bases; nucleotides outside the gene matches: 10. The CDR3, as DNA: TGTGCCAGCAGTTGGGTAGCGGGAACTAAGGATGAGCAGTTCTTC. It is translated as CASSWVAGTKDEQFF.

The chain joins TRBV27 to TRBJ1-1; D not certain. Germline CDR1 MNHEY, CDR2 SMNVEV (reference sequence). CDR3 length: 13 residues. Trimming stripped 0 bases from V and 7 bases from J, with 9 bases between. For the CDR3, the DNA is TGTGCCAGCAGTTTATCAGGGCGGGTTGAAGCTTTCTTT. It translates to CASSLSGRVEAFF.

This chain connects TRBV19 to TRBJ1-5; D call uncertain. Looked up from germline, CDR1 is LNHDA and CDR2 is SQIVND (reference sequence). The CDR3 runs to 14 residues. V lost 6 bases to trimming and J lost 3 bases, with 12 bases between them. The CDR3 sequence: CASSRGVPNQPQHF. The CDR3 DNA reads TGTGCCAGTAGCCGGGGAGTCCCCAATCAGCCCCAGCATTTT. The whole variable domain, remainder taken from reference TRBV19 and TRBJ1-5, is DGGITQSPKYLFRKEGQNVTLSCEQNLNHDAMYWYRQDPGQGLRLIYYSQIVNDFQKGDIAEGYSVSREKKESFPLTVTSAQKNPTAFYLCASSRGVPNQPQHFGDGTRLSIL.